These 30 T cell receptor beta chains share one sample of origin, sequenced in a study of early T cells in non-severe SARS-CoV-2 infection. Using its own MiXCR run on the 5' RACE reads, TCRdb lists one record per CDR3 protein. The sample lists tens of thousands of distinct CDR3 sequences, more than 9% seen once, with 8% in the top ten. This specimen consisted of whole blood, obtained at baseline. These receptors were collected from an adult who was a healthcare worker with PCR-confirmed SARS-CoV-2 infection or an uninfected control (not recorded which).

Note on this clonotype: The junction departs from the called germline gene at one end, perhaps through a read error. The chain uses TRBV18 and TRBJ2-1; D gene unclear. CDR3 length: 11 amino acids. Germline V gene lookup returns CDR1 KGHSH and CDR2 LQKENI. The CDR3 DNA reads as TGTGCCAGCTCACTTGGGGAAGTTAGCCTCTTC. Amino acid sequence: CASSLGEVSLF. Drawing the rest from reference TRBV18 and TRBJ2-1, the complete variable domain is NAGVMQNPRHLVRRRGQEARLRCSPMKGHSHVYWYRQLPEEGLKFMVYLQKENIIDESGMPKERFSAEFPKEGPSILRIQQVVRGDSAAYFCASSLGEVSLFGPGTRLTVL.

There are a few counts of this clonotype. This chain links TRBV7-3 with TRBJ2-7; the match to TRBD2 covers 7 bases. With V trimmed by 1 base and J by 2 bases, 5 bases remained unmatched. CDR3 length: 15 amino acids. Germline assignment: CDR1 SGHTA and CDR2 FQGTGA. The CDR3 here is CASSLSGGKAYEQYF. The CDR3 DNA sequence: TGTGCCAGCAGCTTAAGCGGGGGAAAAGCCTACGAGCAGTACTTC.

In its sample, this clonotype was seen many times. The chain employs TRBV7-9 and TRBJ2-1; D perhaps matches TRBD2 (5 bases). The CDR3 is 15 residues long. Germline CDR1 and CDR2: SEHNR and FQNEAQ (reference sequence). V was pared by 2 bases and J by 1 base, with 9 bases between. As DNA, the CDR3 is TGTGCCAGCAGCTTAACCCGGGGATCCTACAATGAGCAGTTCTTC. It specifies CASSLTRGSYNEQFF.

This clonotype turned up a few times. The chain couples TRBV20-1 to TRBJ2-3; D not certain. The V and J ends lost 6 bases and 4 bases respectively, with 11 bases between them. This CDR3 has 12 residues. The germline gives CDR1 DFQATT, CDR2 SNEGSKA (reference sequence). The chain's CDR3 is CSALPRADTQYF. CDR3 in DNA: TGCAGTGCCCTCCCCCGCGCAGATACGCAGTATTTT.

The sample holds many counts of this clonotype. The V gene is TRBV28, the J gene TRBJ1-4; 8 positions match TRBD1. The germline CDR1 and CDR2 sequences are MDHEN and SYDVKM. V gave up 3 bases and J gave up 5 bases; unmatched junction bases: 5. The CDR3 is made up of 15 amino acids. In nucleotides, the CDR3 is TGTGCCAGCAGTTTCCAGGGGGCCAACAATGAAAAACTGTTTTTT. This sequence encodes CASSFQGANNEKLFF.

The chain joins TRBV11-2 to TRBJ1-2, with TRBD1 matching over 8 bases. CDR3 length: 13 residues. Germline V gene lookup returns CDR1 SGHAT and CDR2 FQNNGV. V lost 5 bases and J lost 4; bases outside the gene matches: 3. CDR3 nucleotide sequence: TGTGCCAGCAGCACCAGGGGGCCCTATGGCTACACCTTC. Translation: CASSTRGPYGYTF.

The CDR3: CASSPGGFNEKLFF. In DNA form, the CDR3 reads TGTGCCAGCAGCCCAGGGGGCTTTAATGAAAAACTGTTTTTT. This chain uses TRBV7-9 with TRBJ1-4, with TRBD1 identical over 8 bases. Trimming cost V 5 bases and J 4 bases; bases outside gene matches: 3. The CDR3 contains 14 residues. Germline CDR1 SEHNR, CDR2 FQNEAQ (reference sequence).

The table lists this clonotype with a few counts. The genes are TRBV12-3 or TRBV12-4 and TRBJ1-5; 8 bases are shared with TRBD1. The length of the CDR3 is 14 residues. The V and J ends lost 6 bases and 2 bases, in that order; junction bases with no gene match: 3. This CDR3 reads CASRATGGNQPQHF. DNA of the CDR3: TGTGCCAGCAGGGCGACAGGGGGCAATCAGCCCCAGCATTTT.

This clonotype was observed at least ten times. The J gene is TRBJ1-2, the V gene TRBV28; D gene uncertain. The CDR3 consists of 14 residues. Trimming stripped 4 bases from V and 5 bases from J, with 14 bases between. CDR1 and CDR2 (germline): MDHEN, SYDVKM. CDR3 bases: TGTGCCAGCAGTTACCACTCAACACGATATGGCTACACCTTC. This translates into CASSYHSTRYGYTF.

This clonotype has a handful of counts. V usage is TRBV7-2 and J usage is TRBJ1-2; no definite D call. The CDR3 covers 12 residues. Trimming left V 5 bases short and J 5 bases short, with 9 bases between. The germline gives CDR1 SGHTA, CDR2 FQGNSA. This chain's CDR3 is CASSRVAYGYTF. The CDR3 region has the DNA TGTGCCAGCAGCCGGGTGGCATATGGCTACACCTTC.

This rearrangement joins TRBV7-9 to TRBJ2-5; D is perhaps TRBD2 (6 bases). The CDR3 sequence is 14 residues long. In germline, CDR1 is SEHNR, CDR2 FQNEAQ (reference sequence). Trimming cost V 0 bases and J 5 bases, with 10 bases left between them. CDR3 protein: CASSLAGSFETQYF. CDR3 DNA sequence: TGTGCCAGCAGCTTAGCCGGGAGCTTTGAGACCCAGTACTTC.

This clonotype was seen a handful of times. The rearrangement uses TRBV5-1 and TRBJ1-1; D call uncertain. V was cut by 1 base and J by 1 base, with 5 bases left in between. Germline-derived CDR1 and CDR2 are SGHRS and YFSETQ. CDR3 length: 13 amino acids. Written as DNA, the CDR3 is TGCGCCAGCAGCTTGTGGGCGAACACTGAAGCTTTCTTT. This sequence encodes CASSLWANTEAFF.

This clonotype was counted only a few times. This sequence joins TRBV24-1 and TRBJ2-2, with 8 bases fitting TRBD2. Trimming took 3 bases from V and 7 from J; bases not matched to a gene: 6. The CDR3 is 15 amino acids. Per the germline V gene, CDR1 is KGHDR and CDR2 is SFDVKD. In DNA, the CDR3 is TGTGCCACCAGTGATCCCGGGACTAGTATCGGGGAGCTGTTTTTT. It encodes CATSDPGTSIGELFF.

V gene TRBV2 combines with J gene TRBJ1-1, with a weak D call TRBD1 (6 bases). Germline V CDR1 and CDR2: SNHLY, FYNNEI. The CDR3 sequence is 15 residues long. Trimming cost V 8 bases and J 4 bases, with 20 bases left between them. Here the CDR3 DNA reads TGTGCCAGCGGGGGGACACATTCTCCCGGCACTGAAGCTTTCTTT. Protein sequence: CASGGTHSPGTEAFF.

This clonotype has at least ten counts. V gene TRBV30 combines with J gene TRBJ2-1; 10 positions match TRBD2. The ends lost 3 bases at V and 9 bases at J; junction bases unmatched: 8. CDR1 is GTSNPN and CDR2 is SVGIG in the germline V gene (reference sequence). The CDR3 length is 14 residues. The CDR3 is CAWRGGSGRSEQFF. CDR3 coding DNA: TGTGCCTGGAGGGGAGGTAGCGGGAGGTCTGAGCAGTTCTTC. Together with reference TRBV30 and TRBJ2-1, the CDR3 gives the full variable domain: SQTIHQWPATLVQPVGSPLSLECTVEGTSNPNLYWYRQAAGRGLQLLFYSVGIGQISSEVPQNLSASRPQDRQFILSSKKLLLSDSGFYLCAWRGGSGRSEQFFGPGTRLTVL.

V is TRBV3-1 and J is TRBJ1-2, with TRBD1 identical over 7 bases. Germline V gene lookup returns CDR1 LGHDT and CDR2 YNNKEL (reference sequence). V was pared by 1 base and J by 5 bases, with 7 bases of the junction left unmatched. This CDR3 has 15 amino acids. The CDR3 reads CASSQVAAGGYGYTF. The CDR3 DNA follows: TGTGCCAGCAGCCAAGTAGCGGCAGGGGGGTATGGCTACACCTTC.

This clonotype was observed a few times. CDR3 in DNA: TGCAGCGTCGGCGAAAGGGCGGATGAAAAACTGTTTTTT. Translated, it gives CSVGERADEKLFF. The rearrangement joins TRBV29-1 to TRBJ1-4; the D is unclear. Germline lookup yields CDR1 SQVTM and CDR2 ANQGSEA. Trimming took off 6 bases at V and 6 bases at J, with 14 bases between the two ends. This CDR3 has 13 amino acids.

This chain connects TRBV28 to TRBJ2-7; D tentatively fits TRBD1 or TRBD2 (5 bases each). The ends were cut back, 8 bases at V and 3 bases at J, with 20 bases in the middle. The length of the CDR3 is 15 residues. CDR1 and CDR2 (germline): MDHEN, SYDVKM. The CDR3 region is CASAPGQIDLYEQYF. In DNA form, the CDR3 reads TGTGCCAGCGCGCCGGGGCAGATAGACCTCTACGAGCAGTACTTC.

This rearrangement joins TRBV6-2 or TRBV6-3 to TRBJ1-5; 10 nucleotides align to TRBD1. After removal of 4 bases from V and 3 bases from J, the junction contained 18 bases not matched to a gene. CDR1 MNHEY and CDR2 SVGEGT come from the germline V gene. This CDR3 contains 20 residues. CDR3 nucleotide sequence: TGTGCCAGCAGTTCTTTGCCGGGACAGGGGAACACTAGCCCCAATCAGCCCCAGCATTTT. It codes for CASSSLPGQGNTSPNQPQHF.

The chain couples TRBV11-2 to TRBJ2-3, with 10 bases matching TRBD2. The CDR3 consists of 15 residues. From germline, CDR1 is SGHAT and CDR2 FQNNGV. V lost 3 bases, J lost 5 bases, and 5 bases stayed unmatched. CDR3 coding DNA: TGTGCCAGCAGCTTCCGGACTAGCGGCTTAGATACGCAGTATTTT. This encodes CASSFRTSGLDTQYF.

The V gene is TRBV11-2, the J gene TRBJ1-1; D is possibly TRBD1 (5 bases). CDR1 and CDR2 from the germline V gene are SGHAT and FQNNGV. V lost 5 bases and J 4 bases, leaving 17 bases between the germline ends. The CDR3 spans 15 residues. The CDR3: CASSPGAGGITEAFF. The CDR3 DNA follows: TGTGCCAGCAGCCCTGGGGCGGGAGGAATCACTGAAGCTTTCTTT.

This clonotype has more than one count but fewer than ten. This sequence joins TRBV20-1 and TRBJ2-3, with D tentatively TRBD2 (5 bases). V shed 6 bases and J shed 4 bases, with 14 bases lying between them. CDR3 length: 13 amino acids. Germline lookup yields CDR1 DFQATT and CDR2 SNEGSKA (reference sequence). CDR3 residues: CSAPPARADTQYF. The CDR3 nucleotides are TGCAGTGCCCCGCCGGCGCGGGCAGATACGCAGTATTTT.

This clonotype has ten or more counts. The genes are TRBV10-3 and TRBJ2-7, with TRBD1 matching 7 bases. Germline V gene data show CDR1 as ENHRY and CDR2 as SYGVKD. V dropped 0 bases and J dropped 7; count of bases not matched to a gene: 9. The CDR3 extends over 15 amino acids. Here the CDR3 reads CAISESNRGFEEQYF. The CDR3 DNA reads TGTGCCATCAGTGAGTCCAACAGGGGATTTGAAGAGCAGTACTTC.

This clonotype came up a few times. The V call is TRBV20-1, the J call TRBJ2-7, with a weak D call TRBD1 (6 bases). The germline V gene has CDR1 DFQATT and CDR2 SNEGSKA (reference sequence). The CDR3 is 12 residues long. V dropped 6 bases and J dropped 2 bases, with 11 bases sitting between them. CDR3 nucleotide sequence: TGCAGTGCCCCAGGGGTTACCTACGAGCAGTACTTC. Its translation is CSAPGVTYEQYF.

The table lists this clonotype with many counts. J is TRBJ1-2 and V is TRBV4-1; D might be TRBD1 (5 bases). Germline loops: CDR1 MGHRA, CDR2 YSYEKL. Trimming took 0 bases from V and 7 from J, leaving 9 bases between them. The CDR3 totals 13 residues. CDR3: CASSQDRAGGYTF. The CDR3 nucleotides read TGCGCCAGCAGCCAAGACAGGGCGGGTGGCTACACCTTC.

Many counts were recorded for this clonotype. The chain joins TRBV21-1 to TRBJ2-5; TRBD2, the table's D call, lacks a check against the DNA. TRBV21-1 is labeled a pseudogene. The CDR3 runs to 15 residues. The CDR3 protein is CASSKGSSGSKTQYF. The CDR3 region has the DNA TGTGCCAGCAGCAAAGGTTCTAGCGGGAGTAAGACCCAGTACTTC.

J is TRBJ2-2 and V is TRBV15, with 8 bases aligning to TRBD1. CDR3 length equals 16 residues. V lost 3 bases and J lost 2; bases outside the gene matches: 5. In germline, CDR1 is LNHNV, CDR2 YYDKDF (reference sequence). The CDR3 sequence: CATSSRQGTNTGELFF. The CDR3 DNA reads TGTGCCACCAGCAGTCGACAGGGGACAAACACCGGGGAGCTGTTTTTT.

The genes are TRBV7-8 and TRBJ2-5; 10 positions match TRBD2. J gave up 6 bases and V 5 bases, and 12 bases lay outside the gene matches. The germline V gene encodes CDR1 SGHVS and CDR2 FQNEAQ. CDR3 length: 16 amino acids. CDR3 nucleotide sequence: TGTGCCAGCAGCCATAATCCGGGACTAGCGTATAAGACCCAGTACTTC. It is translated as CASSHNPGLAYKTQYF.

V is TRBV28 and J is TRBJ2-5, with 12 nucleotides matching TRBD1. The CDR3 sequence is 18 residues long. Unmatched junction bases numbered 18, after V lost 10 bases and J lost 3 bases. Germline CDR1 MDHEN, CDR2 SYDVKM. The CDR3 sequence is CATLPGDRGQVLEETQYF. Here the CDR3 DNA reads TGTGCCACCCTGCCGGGGGACAGGGGGCAAGTGTTGGAAGAGACCCAGTACTTC.

This clonotype was seen repeatedly, ten times or more. V and J are TRBV20-1 and TRBJ1-6; tentatively, D is TRBD1 (6 bases). V gave up 6 bases and J gave up 9 bases, with 18 bases separating them. Germline CDR1 is DFQATT and CDR2 is SNEGSKA (reference sequence). This CDR3 has 14 amino acids. CDR3 nucleotides: TGCAGTGCACCGCAGACAGGCCCGGGTTCACCCCTCCACTTT. Its translation: CSAPQTGPGSPLHF.